This record concerns one T cell receptor beta chain sequence. Methods used by the authors: Amplifying reference gene primers gave estimates of nucleated cell counts. Repertoires were generated with immunoSEQ multiplex PCR, while TCRdb's copy carries only in-frame clones and drops some. The DNA gave D and trimming, while V, J and clone size come from that table. Found here are under 200,000 clones, about 88% of them singletons; the top ten hold 5.4%. This record belongs to a study of blood T cell repertoires in COVID-19. Study at large: Acute and convalescent COVID-19 samples came from the United States, Italy and Spain. The analysed material was cDNA or gDNA that came from T cells, B-cell-depleted T cells, or PBMCs.

After removal of 3 bases from V and 8 bases from J, the junction contained 4 bases not matched to a gene. Germline-derived CDR1 and CDR2 are GTSNPN and SVGIG (reference sequence). This CDR3 comprises 14 residues. The sample was peripheral blood. The chain joins TRBV30 to TRBJ1-6, with 10 bases lining up with TRBD1. This TCR derives from a woman in her forties or fifties with COVID-19, enrolled during active disease. CDR3 region: CAWSRTGGYSPLHF. The CDR3 DNA reads TGTGCCTGGAGCAGGACAGGGGGGTATTCACCCCTCCACTTT. The whole variable domain, filled in from reference TRBV30 and TRBJ1-6, reads SQTIHQWPATLVQPVGSPLSLECTVEGTSNPNLYWYRQAAGRGLQLLFYSVGIGQISSEVPQNLSASRPQDRQFILSSKKLLLSDSGFYLCAWSRTGGYSPLHFGNGTRLTVT.